This TCR beta chain was recorded in a study of identical twins. Study-wide results and limits: Rather than following the same donors, the conclusions depended on cross-sectional statistical analysis. Clonotypes of the beta chain that were abundant in cord blood carried fewer insertions (memory repertoires showed none).

This clonotype showed up just a few times. Antigen: not known. Through template switching, a universal primer site was introduced, and the cDNA contained unique molecular identifiers. TCRdb recomputed calls from the 5' RACE reads with MiXCR, one row per CDR3 protein. This table holds 550,000 to 800,000 distinct CDR3 sequences, 7.1% found once. Separately, the same data were catalogued under a study of yellow fever vaccine responses in identical twins. That source adds: As reported, the vaccine T cell response of twins seemed partly convergent and partly personalized.

Sequenced: PBMCs. This receptor was identified in a woman aged 18-29 years in good health.

The CDR3 reads CASSARGNSYNEQFF. CDR3 nucleotide sequence: TGTGCCAGCTCAGCCCGGGGTAACTCCTACAATGAGCAGTTCTTC. J is TRBJ2-1 and V is TRBV18; D is possibly TRBD2 (5 bases). CDR1 and CDR2 (germline): KGHSH, LQKENI. The CDR3 runs 15 residues. The V end lost 5 bases, the J end lost 0 bases, and 11 bases lay between the germline ends. Using reference TRBV18 and TRBJ2-1 for the parts outside the CDR3, the full variable domain is NAGVMQNPRHLVRRRGQEARLRCSPMKGHSHVYWYRQLPEEGLKFMVYLQKENIIDESGMPKERFSAEFPKEGPSILRIQQVVRGDSAAYFCASSARGNSYNEQFFGPGTRLTVL.